There are a few counts of the clone carrying this T cell receptor beta chain. The antigen is unknown. This entry is derived from a study of vaccination and CD4 T cells after COVID-19. Sequence data for DNA of cultured CD4+ T cells were generated by the Oncomine TCR Beta short-read assay. TCRdb called the PCR reads again in MiXCR, with one record for every CDR3 protein. The table includes about 2,300 distinct CDR3 sequences, roughly a quarter detected once. This CDR3 has 15 amino acids. Germline CDR1 reads DFQATT; CDR2 reads SNEGSKA (reference sequence). The V end lost 6 bases, the J end lost 0 bases, and 17 bases lay between the germline ends. Treatment of the sample: roughly 10-day PBMC culture with coronavirus spike peptide pools or control peptides (ViraFEST assay).

This clonotype was obtained from a human donor who had recovered from COVID-19. Sequenced here: CD4+ T cells from blood, cultured in vitro, sampled after SARS-CoV-2 vaccination. This chain connects TRBV20-1 to TRBJ1-2, with TRBD1 as a possible D gene (5 bases). For the CDR3, the DNA is TGCAGTGCCCACGACTCGGGGGGAGCTAACTATGGCTACACCTTC. Protein product: CSAHDSGGANYGYTF.